This TCR beta chain was identified during a study of T cell responses to AZD1222 COVID-19 vaccine. Study-wide results and limits: No day 14 peak samples; only post-peak repertoires were characterized.

Using immunoSEQ multiplex PCR, the repertoire was profiled, and TCRdb retains in-frame clones only, with some absent. The sample gives tens of thousands of clones, roughly 91% of which show up once; about 20% is in the top ten. Points on this clone: The antigen is not known.

Trimming took off 3 bases at V and 10 bases at J, with 17 bases between the two ends. Germline assignment: CDR1 SGHRS and CDR2 YFSETQ. CDR3 length equals 15 residues. The starting material was peripheral blood, obtained on day 0 of AZD1222 vaccination. The rearrangement links TRBV5-1 to TRBJ1-6; tentatively, D is TRBD1 (6 bases). The receptor was isolated from an adult in good health. Written as DNA, the CDR3 is TGCGCCAGCAGCTCAGGAACAGGGAGGGGATCACCCCTCCACTTT. As protein: CASSSGTGRGSPLHF.